The next 29 T cell receptor beta chains were all read from a single sample in a study of blood T cell repertoires in COVID-19 (dated by TCRdb to the early 2020s). The library was prepared using the immunoSEQ multiplex PCR assay. Entries here come from immuneACCESS through TCRdb and include only in-frame sequences with V and J called. Some clones fail to appear in such tables; in the studies checked, an unresolved V gene covers under half of the shortfall, and the cause of the remainder is unknown. Across this sample there are roughly 130,000 clones, with roughly 83% seen only once. The ten most abundant clones make up roughly 15% of the sample. Material for sequencing was peripheral blood. The origin of the receptors is a woman aged 50 to 60 with acute or convalescent COVID-19.

The V and J genes are TRBV10-2 and TRBJ2-1; 12 nucleotides agree with TRBD2. Germline V gene sequence: CDR1 WSHSY, CDR2 SAAADI. This CDR3 region has 14 residues. Trimming removed 8 bases from V and 6 bases from J; junction bases left unmatched: 5. CDR3 loop: CASRTSGEGNEQFF. The CDR3 coding sequence is TGCGCCAGCCGGACTAGCGGGGAAGGCAATGAGCAGTTCTTC.

The chain joins TRBV3-1 (or the pseudogene TRBV3-2) to TRBJ2-2; a weak D match, TRBD2 (6 bases). The CDR3 runs 14 residues. V was cut by 7 bases and J by 10 bases, with 19 bases left in between. Germline CDR1 is LGHDT and CDR2 is YNNKEL (reference sequence). Here the CDR3 DNA reads TGTGCCAGCACCGGTGGGGCGCGGAGGGAGGAGCTGTTTTTT. Protein product: CASTGGARREELFF.

The gene calls are TRBV9 and TRBJ2-3; 9 bases match TRBD2. This CDR3 comprises 17 residues. Germline V gives CDR1 SGDLS, CDR2 YYNGEE. V trimming: 4 bases; J trimming: 2 bases; junction bases outside the gene matches: 11. CDR3 loop: CASSPRQAGGITDTQYF. The CDR3 bases are TGTGCCAGCAGCCCCCGACAGGCGGGGGGGATCACAGATACGCAGTATTTT. The complete variable domain, with remaining parts taken from reference TRBV9 and TRBJ2-3, reads DSGVTQTPKHLITATGQRVTLRCSPRSGDLSVYWYQQSLDQGLQFLIQYYNGEERAKGNILERFSAQQFPDLHSELNLSSLELGDSALYFCASSPRQAGGITDTQYFGPGTRLTVL.

This clone was picked up a small number of times. The chain is built from TRBV5-1 and TRBJ1-6; 8 positions agree with TRBD1. This CDR3 has 14 residues. The germline gives CDR1 SGHRS, CDR2 YFSETQ. Unmatched junction bases numbered 7, after V lost 4 bases and J lost 10 bases. DNA for the CDR3: TGCGCCAGCAGCGAACAGGGGGTAGGGTCACCCCTCCACTTT. Translating it yields CASSEQGVGSPLHF.

The rearrangement links TRBV6-5 to TRBJ1-5; D is uncertain. Looked up from germline, CDR1 is MNHEY and CDR2 is SVGAGI. This CDR3 contains 12 residues. With 5 bases removed from V and 6 bases from J, the gap between germline ends came to 8 bases. The CDR3 region has the DNA TGTGCCAGCAGTCAAACGGGTCAGCCCCAGCATTTT. Its translation is CASSQTGQPQHF.

The V call is TRBV21-1, the J call TRBJ2-1; the table's D gene call, TRBD2, was not cross checked with the DNA. TRBV21-1 is deemed a pseudogene. The CDR3 loop spans 13 amino acids. CDR3: CAKTSGDSNEQFF. DNA for the CDR3: TGTGCCAAAACTAGCGGGGATTCCAATGAGCAGTTCTTC.

The CDR3, as DNA: TGCGCCAGCAGCTTGAACGCGGGGGCGGCCACAGATACGCAGTATTTT. It is translated as CASSLNAGAATDTQYF. J is TRBJ2-3 and V is TRBV5-1; tentatively, D is TRBD2 (7 bases). Germline CDR1 and CDR2: SGHRS and YFSETQ. V lost 1 base and J lost 2, with 14 bases in between. This CDR3 comprises 16 residues.

The chain joins TRBV10-1 to TRBJ2-2, with D possibly being TRBD1 (6 bases). Germline CDR1 and CDR2: WNHNN and SYGVQD (reference sequence). V dropped 8 bases and J dropped 0 bases, with 7 bases sitting between them. There are 13 residues in the CDR3. CDR3 DNA sequence: TGCGCCAGCGGACAGTCGAACACCGGGGAGCTGTTTTTT. Translation: CASGQSNTGELFF.

V gene TRBV7-3 combines with J gene TRBJ2-1; 10 bases are a match to TRBD1. Germline CDR1 and CDR2: SGHTA and FQGTGA. J lost 10 bases, V lost 3 bases, and 9 bases had no gene match. This CDR3 contains 15 residues. CDR3 sequence (DNA): TGTGCCAGCAGCTTCCGGGACAGGGGTCTCAGCGAGCAGTTCTTC. It is translated as CASSFRDRGLSEQFF.

This clone appeared once. The V gene is TRBV2, the J gene TRBJ2-1; TRBD2 is a possible D gene (7 bases). V was clipped by 7 bases and J by 4 bases, with 17 bases between them. Germline V lookup: CDR1 SNHLY, CDR2 FYNNEI. This CDR3 comprises 15 residues. The DNA of the CDR3 is TGTGCCAGCATCAAGGGGGGGCCTGGGTACAATGAGCAGTTCTTC. This encodes CASIKGGPGYNEQFF.

The rearrangement links TRBV9 to TRBJ1-1; 8 bases fit TRBD1. The CDR3 runs 14 residues. Trimming removed 0 bases from V and 7 bases from J; junction bases left unmatched: 5. CDR1 and CDR2 from the germline V gene are SGDLS and YYNGEE. This CDR3 reads CASSVDGDRHEAFF. The CDR3 coding sequence is TGTGCCAGCAGCGTAGATGGGGACAGGCATGAAGCTTTCTTT.

This clone was counted only a few times. This chain joins TRBV6-5 and TRBJ1-2, with a weak D call TRBD1 (5 bases). V was cut by 7 bases and J by 4 bases, with 16 bases left in between. Germline values: CDR1 MNHEY, CDR2 SVGAGI. The CDR3 consists of 14 residues. The DNA for the CDR3 is TGTGCCAGCAAGATGGGGGGTCGAAGCTATGGCTACACCTTC. This sequence encodes CASKMGGRSYGYTF.

The chain carries TRBV5-1 and TRBJ2-3; D possibly corresponds to TRBD1 (6 bases). V lost 0 bases to trimming and J lost 2 bases, with 10 bases between them. This CDR3 region has 15 residues. Germline CDR1 and CDR2: SGHRS and YFSETQ. The CDR3: CASSLGDKATDTQYF. The CDR3, as DNA: TGCGCCAGCAGCTTGGGGGACAAGGCCACAGATACGCAGTATTTT.

This clone has only one observation. J is TRBJ1-1 and V is TRBV27, with D maybe TRBD1 (5 bases). The germline CDR1 and CDR2 sequences are MNHEY and SMNVEV (reference sequence). CDR3 length: 14 residues. V gave up 3 bases and J gave up 4 bases, with 12 bases separating them. CDR3 sequence: CASSFGGEATEAFF. CDR3 DNA sequence: TGTGCCAGCAGTTTCGGAGGGGAGGCCACTGAAGCTTTCTTT.

The chain joins TRBV28 to TRBJ1-1; perhaps TRBD1 as D (5 bases). Germline V gene sequence: CDR1 MDHEN, CDR2 SYDVKM. The V end lost 5 bases, the J end lost 1 base, and 11 bases lay between the germline ends. CDR3 length equals 14 residues. DNA of the CDR3: TGTGCCAGCAGTCACGCCGACAGGAACACTGAAGCTTTCTTT. Translation gives CASSHADRNTEAFF.

The rearrangement joins TRBV10-1 to TRBJ1-4; tentatively, D is TRBD1 (6 bases). Germline V CDR1 and CDR2: WNHNN, SYGVQD (reference sequence). Trimming left V 8 bases short and J 10 bases short, with 11 bases between. The CDR3 extends over 11 amino acids. The CDR3 protein is CASLPQGKLFF. CDR3 in DNA: TGCGCCAGCCTGCCACAGGGAAAACTGTTTTTT.

This clone was observed once. The rearrangement uses TRBV2 and TRBJ1-2, with 8 bases identical to TRBD1. The germline gives CDR1 SNHLY, CDR2 FYNNEI. This CDR3 comprises 13 residues. V lost 6 bases, J lost 2 bases, and 2 bases stayed unmatched. The CDR3 nucleotides read TGTGCCAGCAGCGGGGACAGGAACTATGGCTACACCTTC. It codes for CASSGDRNYGYTF.

The chain recombines TRBV2 with TRBJ1-4, with TRBD1 matching 8 bases. This CDR3 is 15 amino acids long. In germline, CDR1 is SNHLY, CDR2 FYNNEI. V lost 3 bases to trimming and J lost 3 bases; unmatched junction nucleotides: 3. CDR3 in DNA: TGTGCCAGCAGTGAGTCAGGGGGCTCTAATGAAAAACTGTTTTTT. Translating gives CASSESGGSNEKLFF.

J is TRBJ2-2 and V is TRBV18; D perhaps matches TRBD1 (5 bases). The germline CDR1 and CDR2 sequences are KGHSH and LQKENI. Trimming took off 2 bases at V and 7 bases at J, with 14 bases between the two ends. The CDR3 runs 15 residues. CDR3 residues: CASSPSAGRDGELFF. CDR3 coding DNA: TGTGCCAGCTCACCATCGGCAGGGCGTGACGGGGAGCTGTTTTTT.

The chain recombines TRBV2 with TRBJ1-3, with TRBD1 as a possible D gene (6 bases). CDR1 and CDR2 from the germline V gene are SNHLY and FYNNEI. The CDR3 length is 12 residues. V was pared by 9 bases and J by 3 bases, with 9 bases between. This chain's CDR3 is CASTGYGNTIYF. As DNA, the CDR3 is TGTGCCAGTACAGGGTATGGAAACACCATATATTTT.

V gene TRBV2 combines with J gene TRBJ2-2, with D unclear. Germline V gene data show CDR1 as SNHLY and CDR2 as FYNNEI. V was cut by 2 bases and J by 8 bases, with 3 bases left in between. This CDR3 contains 11 residues. In nucleotides, the CDR3 is TGTGCCAGCAGTGAAACAGGGGAGCTGTTTTTT. This encodes CASSETGELFF.

The CDR3 is CASSLVVRGRLPPGELFF. The CDR3 nucleotides read TGTGCCAGCAGCTTAGTGGTTAGAGGGCGCTTACCACCCGGGGAGCTGTTTTTT. The rearrangement joins TRBV7-9 to TRBJ2-2; D may be TRBD2 (5 bases). This CDR3 spans 18 amino acids. From germline, CDR1 is SEHNR and CDR2 FQNEAQ (reference sequence). V lost 1 base and J 6 bases, leaving 21 bases between the germline ends.

This sequence joins TRBV15 and TRBJ1-1; D possibly corresponds to TRBD1 (6 bases). V was cut by 3 bases and J by 3 bases, with 14 bases left in between. This CDR3 is 15 amino acids long. CDR1 and CDR2 (germline): LNHNV, YYDKDF (reference sequence). DNA for the CDR3: TGTGCCACCAGCAGGGGGGGGCAGGGTGACACTGAAGCTTTCTTT. It codes for CATSRGGQGDTEAFF. The full variable domain, in which reference TRBV15 and TRBJ1-1 provide the parts outside the CDR3, is DAMVIQNPRYQVTQFGKPVTLSCSQTLNHNVMYWYQQKSSQAPKLLFHYYDKDFNNEADTPDNFQSRRPNTSFCFLDIRSPGLGDTAMYLCATSRGGQGDTEAFFGQGTRLTVV.

The chain uses TRBV15 and TRBJ2-1; D remains ambiguous. V was shortened by 3 bases and J by 5 bases, with 8 bases between the two germline ends. The CDR3 consists of 13 residues. The germline V gene encodes CDR1 LNHNV and CDR2 YYDKDF (reference sequence). The CDR3 is CATSSNFNNEQFF. The CDR3, as DNA: TGTGCCACCAGCAGTAACTTCAACAATGAGCAGTTCTTC. Complete variable domain (other parts from reference TRBV15 and TRBJ2-1): DAMVIQNPRYQVTQFGKPVTLSCSQTLNHNVMYWYQQKSSQAPKLLFHYYDKDFNNEADTPDNFQSRRPNTSFCFLDIRSPGLGDTAMYLCATSSNFNNEQFFGPGTRLTVL.

Here the CDR3 reads CASSLDGRSSYEQYF. CDR3 sequence (DNA): TGCGCCAGCAGCTTGGACGGTAGGAGCTCCTACGAGCAGTACTTC. The V call is TRBV5-1, the J call TRBJ2-7; D is uncertain. This CDR3 contains 15 residues. CDR1 and CDR2 from the germline V gene are SGHRS and YFSETQ. Trimming left V 0 bases short and J 0 bases short, with 10 bases between.

This chain connects TRBV5-1 to TRBJ1-3; D is possibly TRBD1 (6 bases). Germline V gives CDR1 SGHRS, CDR2 YFSETQ. V lost 4 bases, J lost 2 bases, and 13 bases lay in between. The CDR3 consists of 15 residues. The CDR3 spells CASSPRGETGNTIYF. The CDR3 DNA follows: TGCGCCAGCAGCCCCAGGGGAGAAACTGGAAACACCATATATTTT.

This chain links TRBV7-8 with TRBJ2-2; D perhaps matches TRBD2 (5 bases). V lost 5 bases and J lost 7, with 11 bases in between. The germline gives CDR1 SGHVS, CDR2 FQNEAQ. This CDR3 is 13 amino acids long. The CDR3 bases are TGTGCCAGCAGCCTGAGGGTTGGCGGGGAGCTGTTTTTT. This encodes CASSLRVGGELFF.

This clone was counted once. The J gene is TRBJ2-2, the V gene TRBV9; weak D call: TRBD2 (6 bases). V lost 0 bases and J lost 3, with 12 bases in between. The germline V gene has CDR1 SGDLS and CDR2 YYNGEE. This CDR3 contains 16 residues. The CDR3 DNA follows: TGTGCCAGCAGCGTAGTCGCGGGGTATGACACCGGGGAGCTGTTTTTT. Amino acid sequence: CASSVVAGYDTGELFF. Drawing the rest from reference TRBV9 and TRBJ2-2, the complete variable domain is DSGVTQTPKHLITATGQRVTLRCSPRSGDLSVYWYQQSLDQGLQFLIQYYNGEERAKGNILERFSAQQFPDLHSELNLSSLELGDSALYFCASSVVAGYDTGELFFGEGSRLTVL.

V is TRBV2 and J is TRBJ2-2; D remains ambiguous. Trimming left V 2 bases short and J 5 bases short, with 6 bases between. Germline V gene lookup returns CDR1 SNHLY and CDR2 FYNNEI. The length of the CDR3 is 13 residues. The CDR3 DNA reads TGTGCCAGCAGTGAACTACCGACCGGGGAGCTGTTTTTT. The encoded protein is CASSELPTGELFF.